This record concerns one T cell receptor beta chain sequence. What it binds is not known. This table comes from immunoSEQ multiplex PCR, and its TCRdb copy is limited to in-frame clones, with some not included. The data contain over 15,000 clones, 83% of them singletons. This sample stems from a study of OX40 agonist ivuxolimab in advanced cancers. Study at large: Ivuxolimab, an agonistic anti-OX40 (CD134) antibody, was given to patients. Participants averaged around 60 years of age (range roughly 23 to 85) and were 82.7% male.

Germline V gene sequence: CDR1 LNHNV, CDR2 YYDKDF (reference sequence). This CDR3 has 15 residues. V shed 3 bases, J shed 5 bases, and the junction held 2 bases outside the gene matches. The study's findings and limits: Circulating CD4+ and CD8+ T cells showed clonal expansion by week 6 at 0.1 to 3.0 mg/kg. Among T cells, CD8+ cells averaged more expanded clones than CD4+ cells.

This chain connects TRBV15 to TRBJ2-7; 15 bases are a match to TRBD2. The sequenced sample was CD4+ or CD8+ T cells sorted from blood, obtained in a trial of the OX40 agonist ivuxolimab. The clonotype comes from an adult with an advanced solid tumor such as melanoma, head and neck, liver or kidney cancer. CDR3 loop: CATSSGTSGRHEQYF. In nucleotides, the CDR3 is TGTGCCACCAGCAGTGGGACTAGCGGGAGGCACGAGCAGTACTTC.